This is a list of T cell receptor beta chains from one sample in a study of ipilimumab plus nivolumab after autologous stem cell transplantation. Clones were sequenced by immunoSEQ multiplex PCR, and TCRdb holds only the in-frame ones, with some missing. The table shows fewer than 95,000 clones, with approximately 86% occurring only once. Material: PBMCs, obtained in a trial of ipilimumab plus nivolumab as post-transplant consolidation. Every receptor here comes from a male donor with diffuse large B-cell lymphoma. The CDR3 runs from the conserved cysteine through the conserved F or W.

TRBJ1-4	TRBV2	CASSETGHGQQKLFF
TRBJ1-4	TRBV29-1	CSVRGGPANEKLFF
TRBJ1-5	TRBV19	CASSIPGAPRQPQHF
TRBJ1-5	TRBV6-5	CASSRGGGANQPQHF
TRBJ2-3	TRBV4-1	CASSQEGLAGGKDTQYF
TRBJ2-7	TRBV6-5	CASKRGQDYEQYF
TRBJ2-1	TRBV7-7	CASSLTGHNEQFF
NA	TRBV6-5	CASSYSRGLYEQYF
TRBJ2-5	TRBV5-6	CASSLDGGGRDWETQYF
TRBJ2-7	TRBV7-2	CASSLRQGAYEQYF
TRBJ2-3	TRBV19	CASSIQGRGTDTQYF
TRBJ2-7	TRBV13	CASSSRLALHEQYF
TRBJ2-1	TRBV6-5	CASSYSWGGVGNEQFF
TRBJ1-1	TRBV2	CASSPPTSGNTEAFF
TRBJ2-2	TRBV2	CASSDGKLAGATGELFF
TRBJ2-1	TRBV2	CASRTGRDRLQFF
TRBJ2-1	TRBV18	CASSPLTASGQYNEQFF
TRBJ2-5	TRBV14	CASSQDTRGTMTQYF
TRBJ2-7	TRBV6-5	CAVFSLTGDEQYF
TRBJ1-3	TRBV9	CASSVGQTFSGNTIYF
TRBJ2-3	TRBV5-1	CASRRVPDTTDTQYF
TRBJ2-1	TRBV2	CASRARVYNEQFF
TRBJ2-3	TRBV30	CAWSQDRSDTQYF
TRBJ2-1	TRBV7-3	CASSSGFGTSGGSTYNEQFF
TRBJ1-2	TRBV10-2	CASSEGGPPSYGYTF
TRBJ2-5	TRBV5-4	CASSRGLAEQETQYF
TRBJ2-7	TRBV23-1	CASSQSGAAHYEQYF
TRBJ1-5	TRBV15	CATSRDLAGGPQHF
TRBJ1-6	TRBV7-2	CASSLRDRGDPLHF
TRBJ1-4	TRBV19	CASTGTAGFITNEKLFF
TRBJ1-3	TRBV6-5	CASSPQALSGNTIYF
TRBJ2-3	TRBV5-1	CASSLGLAGLTDTQYF
TRBJ2-2	TRBV9	CASSGRDTFTGELFF
TRBJ2-3	TRBV15	CATNPSGSSTDTQYF
TRBJ2-7	TRBV29-1	CSGFDRASYEQYF
TRBJ2-7	TRBV6-5	CASRLGQFYEQYF
TRBJ2-6	TRBV7-2	CASSNFRSGSGANVLTF
TRBJ1-2	TRBV18	CASSPSRQSNYGYTF
TRBJ2-3	TRBV30	CAWSGGVITDTQYF
TRBJ1-3	TRBV18	CASSQGGTGNTIYF
TRBJ1-1	TRBV6-5	CASSRLNTEAFF
TRBJ1-2	TRBV19	CASSIAGQGNLPRGYTF
TRBJ1-5	TRBV2	CASNRGRVVNQPQHF
TRBJ1-2	TRBV14	CASSQDRSGGYGYTF
TRBJ2-7	TRBV10-3	CAISEFRGPYEQYF